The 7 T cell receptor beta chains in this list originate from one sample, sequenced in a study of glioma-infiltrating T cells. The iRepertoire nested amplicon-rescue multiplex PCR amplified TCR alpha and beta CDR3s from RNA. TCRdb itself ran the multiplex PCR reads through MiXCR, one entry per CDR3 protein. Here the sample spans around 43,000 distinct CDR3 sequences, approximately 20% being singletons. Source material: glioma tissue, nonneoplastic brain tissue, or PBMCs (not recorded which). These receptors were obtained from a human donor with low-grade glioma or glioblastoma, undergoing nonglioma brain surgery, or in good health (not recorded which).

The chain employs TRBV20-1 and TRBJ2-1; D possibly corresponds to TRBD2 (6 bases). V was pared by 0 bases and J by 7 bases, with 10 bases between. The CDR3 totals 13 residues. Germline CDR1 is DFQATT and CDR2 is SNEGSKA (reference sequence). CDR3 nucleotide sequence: TGCAGTGCTAGAGATCGGGCGGGGAATGAGCAGTTCTTC. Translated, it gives CSARDRAGNEQFF.

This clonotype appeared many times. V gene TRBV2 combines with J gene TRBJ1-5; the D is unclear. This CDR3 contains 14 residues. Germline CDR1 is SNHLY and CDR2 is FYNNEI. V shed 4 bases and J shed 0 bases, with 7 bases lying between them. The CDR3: CASSAGNSNQPQHF. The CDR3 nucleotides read TGTGCCAGCAGTGCTGGGAATAGCAATCAGCCCCAGCATTTT.

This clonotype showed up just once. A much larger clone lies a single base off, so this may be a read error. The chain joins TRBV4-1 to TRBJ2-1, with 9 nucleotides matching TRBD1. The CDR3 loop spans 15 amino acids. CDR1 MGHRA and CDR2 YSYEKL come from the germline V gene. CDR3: CASSQGQGQSNKQFF. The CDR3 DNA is TGCGCCAGCAGCCAGGGACAGGGACAGAGCAATAAGCAGTTCTTC.

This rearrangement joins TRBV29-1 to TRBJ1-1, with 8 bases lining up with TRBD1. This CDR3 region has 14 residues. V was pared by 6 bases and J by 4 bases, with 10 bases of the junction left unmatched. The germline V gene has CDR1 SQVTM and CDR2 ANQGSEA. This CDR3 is CSVKYRGFGTEAFF. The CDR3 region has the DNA TGCAGCGTGAAATACAGGGGGTTTGGCACTGAAGCTTTCTTT.

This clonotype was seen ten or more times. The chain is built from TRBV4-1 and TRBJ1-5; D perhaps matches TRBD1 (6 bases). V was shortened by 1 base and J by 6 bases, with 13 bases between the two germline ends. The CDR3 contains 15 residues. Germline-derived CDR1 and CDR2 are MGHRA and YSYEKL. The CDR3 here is CASSQGDKESQPQHF. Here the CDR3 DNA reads TGCGCCAGCAGCCAAGGGGACAAGGAAAGTCAGCCCCAGCATTTT.

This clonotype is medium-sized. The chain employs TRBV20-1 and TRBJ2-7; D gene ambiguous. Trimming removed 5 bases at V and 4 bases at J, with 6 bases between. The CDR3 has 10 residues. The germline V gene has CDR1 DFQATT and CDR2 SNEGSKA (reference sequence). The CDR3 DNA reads TGCAGTGCTCTCGAGTACGAGCAGTACTTC. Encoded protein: CSALEYEQYF.

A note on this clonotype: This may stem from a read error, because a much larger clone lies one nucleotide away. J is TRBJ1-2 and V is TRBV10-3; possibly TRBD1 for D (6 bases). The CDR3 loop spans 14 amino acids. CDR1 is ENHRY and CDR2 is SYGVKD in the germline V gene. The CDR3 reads CAINESGQPYGYTF. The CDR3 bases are TGTGCCATCAATGAGTCAGGACAGCCCTATGGCTACACCTTC.